Sequencing of this T cell receptor beta chain was carried out in a study of CD8 T cells in ankylosing spondylitis. General study results and limits: Disease-linked clones reportedly concentrated significantly in matched ankylosing spondylitis synovial fluid. Disease-linked clones displayed a CD8+ phenotype and appeared relatively rarely in peripheral blood. One TCR beta motif, made up of 7 or 8 highly homologous variants, appeared characteristic of ankylosing spondylitis blood.

Germline V gene lookup returns CDR1 LGHDT and CDR2 YNNKEL (reference sequence). The germline V and J ends were trimmed by 5 bases and 7 bases, with 19 bases remaining between them. CDR3 length: 15 residues. This clonotype came up a few times. Its target is not known. By quantitative 5'-RACE with molecular barcodes, the TCR beta libraries were made. TCRdb processed the 5' RACE reads anew with MiXCR; each CDR3 protein has one entry. This table holds under 130,000 distinct CDR3 sequences, 24% found once. Sequenced sample: synovial fluid, either unsorted or a sorted T cell fraction (not recorded which). This sequence was found in a male donor with ankylosing spondylitis. The V call is TRBV3-1, the J call TRBJ2-3; perhaps TRBD2 as D (5 bases). The CDR3 nucleotides read TGTGCCAGCAGCTCGGGGTGGGTGGATTCGAATACGCAGTATTTT. Translation: CASSSGWVDSNTQYF.